This TCR beta chain was sequenced in a study of T cell repertoires in cytomegalovirus infection. Study-level background: CMV epitopes used comprised recently identified HLA-C-restricted ones and well-studied HLA-B-restricted ones. Based on public TCR beta signatures, there were indications of CMV infection and of a matching HLA type.

TCRdb passed the reads through MiXCR, listing each CDR3 protein once. The sample includes about 830,000 distinct CDR3 sequences, approximately 29% of them seen just once. Overall study findings and caveats: CMV carriers having the relevant HLA were flagged by cumulative public TCR beta family frequency. In two of eight donors, the top clonotype was HLA-C-restricted CMV-specific.

A remark on this clonotype: What it binds is unknown.

This CDR3 is 16 amino acids long. J was trimmed by 4 bases and V by 3 bases; bases with no gene match: 9. Germline V lookup: CDR1 DFQATT, CDR2 SNEGSKA (reference sequence). The chain combines TRBV20-1 with TRBJ2-4, with 10 bases aligning to TRBD2. Sequenced here: cultured CD8+ T cells from PBMCs, sampled from culture after CMV antigen stimulation. The TCR was taken from a human donor in good health (CMV status not recorded). Some clones in this sample may be carry-over from other donors' samples. CDR3 loop: CSARNGTSEKKNIQYF. In DNA, the CDR3 is TGCAGTGCTAGGAACGGGACTAGCGAAAAAAAAAACATTCAGTACTTC.